The 21 T cell receptor beta chains below were found in one sample sequenced in a study of blood T cell repertoires in COVID-19. The method was immunoSEQ multiplex PCR; TCRdb's version includes in-frame clones alone and lacks a portion of them. The data show approximately 110,000 clones, roughly 85% seen once. Sequenced input: peripheral blood. The receptors were sampled from a woman of 80 years or more with COVID-19, enrolled during active disease.

This clone was counted a single time. The V call is TRBV18, the J call TRBJ1-2, with D tentatively TRBD1 (6 bases). The V end lost 1 base, the J end lost 0 bases, and 15 bases lay between the germline ends. The V gene's germline CDR1 is KGHSH and CDR2 LQKENI. The CDR3 length is 17 residues. CDR3 sequence (DNA): TGTGCCAGCTCACCACTGGTTTCGGGGACACCTAACTATGGCTACACCTTC. This translates into CASSPLVSGTPNYGYTF.

The rearrangement links TRBV18 to TRBJ1-5; 9 nucleotides line up with TRBD1. Germline CDR1 KGHSH, CDR2 LQKENI. Trimming removed 6 bases from V and 2 bases from J; junction bases left unmatched: 2. There are 14 residues in the CDR3. The CDR3 DNA sequence: TGTGCCAGCTCGGGACAGGGAGGCAATCAGCCCCAGCATTTT. Amino acid sequence: CASSGQGGNQPQHF.

This sequence joins TRBV2 and TRBJ2-2, with 9 positions matching TRBD1. The CDR3 has 16 residues. The germline gives CDR1 SNHLY, CDR2 FYNNEI. V lost 6 bases to trimming and J lost 2 bases; unmatched junction nucleotides: 7. The CDR3 loop reads CASSRRQGGNTGELFF. CDR3 DNA sequence: TGTGCCAGCAGCCGAAGACAGGGGGGAAACACCGGGGAGCTGTTTTTT.

This chain uses TRBV20-1 with TRBJ2-3, with D possibly TRBD2 on 6 matching bases. The CDR3 runs 16 residues. Deletions cut 3 bases from V and 4 bases from J, with 20 bases between. The V gene's germline CDR1 is DFQATT and CDR2 SNEGSKA (reference sequence). CDR3 in DNA: TGCAGTGCTAGTAGACGCCAGCGGGCGTCGGCAGATACGCAGTATTTT. As protein: CSASRRQRASADTQYF.

The chain employs TRBV27 and TRBJ1-2, with TRBD1 identical over 7 bases. The CDR3 extends over 15 amino acids. Germline V gene data show CDR1 as MNHEY and CDR2 as SMNVEV (reference sequence). The V and J ends lost 5 bases and 6 bases, in that order; junction bases with no gene match: 12. DNA for the CDR3: TGTGCCAGCAGTGCGCTCGACAGGGAATGGAATGGCTACACCTTC. Its translation: CASSALDREWNGYTF.

This chain joins TRBV27 and TRBJ1-2, with 8 bases fitting TRBD1. J lost 5 bases, V lost 5 bases, and 7 bases had no gene match. The CDR3 totals 14 residues. Germline CDR1 and CDR2: MNHEY and SMNVEV (reference sequence). DNA of the CDR3: TGTGCCAGCAGTCGGGACAGGACCAATTATGGCTACACCTTC. Protein sequence: CASSRDRTNYGYTF.

This clone is a singleton in its sample. The rearrangement uses TRBV5-4 and TRBJ2-1; the D is unclear. Germline V gives CDR1 SGHNT, CDR2 YYREEE (reference sequence). Trimming took 0 bases from V and 4 from J, leaving 5 bases between them. CDR3 length equals 13 residues. The CDR3 loop is CASSLGLYNEQFF. DNA of the CDR3: TGTGCCAGCAGCTTGGGGCTTTACAATGAGCAGTTCTTC.

The chain couples TRBV5-4 to TRBJ2-7; 7 bases match TRBD2. Germline values: CDR1 SGHNT, CDR2 YYREEE (reference sequence). With 0 bases clipped from V and 2 bases from J, the junction kept 5 bases outside the gene matches. The CDR3 is 15 amino acids. DNA of the CDR3: TGTGCCAGCAGCTTGGGTACGGGAGGCACCTACGAGCAGTACTTC. Its translation is CASSLGTGGTYEQYF. Full variable domain (missing parts from reference TRBV5-4 and TRBJ2-7): ETGVTQSPTHLIKTRGQQVTLRCSSQSGHNTVSWYQQALGQGPQFIFQYYREEENGRGNFPPRFSGLQFPNYSSELNVNALELDDSALYLCASSLGTGGTYEQYFGPGTRLTVT.

The rearrangement links TRBV12-5 to TRBJ1-2, with D perhaps matching TRBD1 (5 bases). Trimming left V 6 bases short and J 4 bases short, with 12 bases between. CDR3 length: 13 amino acids. Germline CDR1 reads LGHNT; CDR2 reads FRNRAP. CDR3 DNA sequence: TGTGCTAGTGGGGGGGAGGCCTCCTATGGCTACACCTTC. As protein: CASGGEASYGYTF.

This chain connects TRBV4-3 to TRBJ1-3, with TRBD1 matching 8 bases. This CDR3 has 16 amino acids. With V trimmed by 3 bases and J by 2 bases, 6 bases remained unmatched. Germline V gene lookup returns CDR1 LGHNA and CDR2 YSLEER. The CDR3, as DNA: TGCGCCAGCAGCCAGATGGACAGGGACACTGGAAACACCATATATTTT. Translated: CASSQMDRDTGNTIYF.

The chain employs TRBV18 and TRBJ2-2; the D gene is possibly TRBD2 (6 bases). This CDR3 has 16 amino acids. V was trimmed by 3 bases and J by 1 base, leaving 12 bases between them. CDR1 is KGHSH and CDR2 is LQKENI in the germline V gene. DNA for the CDR3: TGTGCCAGCTCACCCCGTGGAGGGTGGAACACCGGGGAGCTGTTTTTT. Its protein product is CASSPRGGWNTGELFF.

The chain combines TRBV11-2 with TRBJ2-3, with a tentative D call TRBD2 (6 bases). Germline loops: CDR1 SGHAT, CDR2 FQNNGV. CDR3 length: 17 residues. V dropped 3 bases and J dropped 1 base, with 17 bases sitting between them. The chain's CDR3 is CASSLEGLGPGTDTQYF. The CDR3 DNA reads TGTGCCAGCAGCTTGGAGGGATTAGGTCCAGGCACAGATACGCAGTATTTT. Full variable domain (remainder filled in from reference TRBV11-2 and TRBJ2-3): EAGVAQSPRYKIIEKRQSVAFWCNPISGHATLYWYQQILGQGPKLLIQFQNNGVVDDSQLPKDRFSAERLKGVDSTLKIQPAKLEDSAVYLCASSLEGLGPGTDTQYFGPGTRLTVL.

The chain has TRBV7-2 and TRBJ1-5; D gene ambiguous. With 0 bases removed from V and 4 bases from J, the gap between germline ends came to 4 bases. This CDR3 has 13 residues. The germline V gene has CDR1 SGHTA and CDR2 FQGNSA. For the CDR3, the DNA is TGTGCCAGCAGCTTAGCCAGTAATCAGCCCCAGCATTTT. Translation: CASSLASNQPQHF.

This rearrangement joins TRBV6-2 or TRBV6-3 to TRBJ1-1, with TRBD1 identical over 10 bases. The CDR3 is made up of 15 amino acids. V shed 2 bases, J shed 3 bases, and the junction held 3 bases outside the gene matches. From germline, CDR1 is MNHEY and CDR2 SVGEGT. As DNA, the CDR3 is TGTGCCAGCAGTTACGGGGACAGGGGACACACTGAAGCTTTCTTT. Protein product: CASSYGDRGHTEAFF.

The rearrangement links TRBV4-1 to TRBJ2-3; 10 bases agree with TRBD2. V shed 6 bases and J 2 bases; nucleotides not matched to a gene: 2. CDR1 MGHRA and CDR2 YSYEKL come from the germline V gene. The CDR3 has 14 amino acids. The CDR3 here is CASRSGRATDTQYF. In DNA form, the CDR3 reads TGCGCCAGCAGGAGCGGGAGGGCCACAGATACGCAGTATTTT.

The rearrangement links TRBV5-1 to TRBJ1-2; D not certain. Trimming cost V 0 bases and J 2 bases, with 8 bases left between them. This CDR3 is built from 14 residues. Germline-derived CDR1 and CDR2 are SGHRS and YFSETQ. DNA for the CDR3: TGCGCCAGCAGCTTGGGCGGCCAGAACTATGGCTACACCTTC. Translating gives CASSLGGQNYGYTF.

The chain recombines TRBV5-1 with TRBJ2-7, with TRBD1 identical over 9 bases. The CDR3 spans 15 residues. In germline, CDR1 is SGHRS, CDR2 YFSETQ. V was clipped by 5 bases and J by 1 base; unmatched bases: 7. The chain's CDR3 is CASSSGQGSSYEQYF. The CDR3 bases are TGCGCCAGCAGTTCAGGACAGGGGAGTTCCTACGAGCAGTACTTC.

This clone was observed at least ten times. This chain connects TRBV6-5 to TRBJ1-1; possible D gene TRBD1, 6 bases. CDR3 length equals 13 residues. V was shortened by 9 bases and J by 6 bases, with 17 bases between the two germline ends. CDR1 is MNHEY, CDR2 SVGAGI, per germline. Here the CDR3 DNA reads TGTGCCAGTTCAGGGGAAAAGGGGTCTGAAGCTTTCTTT. The encoded protein is CASSGEKGSEAFF.

The CDR3 protein is CASSQVVAKNIQYF. The CDR3 DNA follows: TGCGCCAGCAGCCAAGTAGTAGCCAAAAACATTCAGTACTTC. The chain has TRBV4-3 and TRBJ2-4; D unclear. The CDR3 is made up of 14 amino acids. The V end lost 1 base, the J end lost 0 bases, and 4 bases lay between the germline ends. CDR1 and CDR2 (germline): LGHNA, YSLEER.

V is TRBV21-1 and J is TRBJ2-1; TRBD1 is the table's D call and was not checked against the DNA. TRBV21-1 is recorded as a pseudogene. CDR3 length equals 18 residues. The CDR3: CASTPPWAQGGSYNEQFF. DNA of the CDR3: TGTGCCAGCACCCCCCCGTGGGCCCAGGGCGGCTCCTACAATGAGCAGTTCTTC.

J is TRBJ2-7 and V is TRBV4-1, with D tentatively TRBD1 (5 bases). Trimming removed 3 bases at V and 4 bases at J, with 10 bases between. This CDR3 spans 13 amino acids. Per the germline V gene, CDR1 is MGHRA and CDR2 is YSYEKL. The CDR3 DNA sequence: TGCGCCAGCAGCCAGACAGTGGGGTACGAGCAGTACTTC. This codes for CASSQTVGYEQYF.